A single sample is the source of the 14 T cell receptor beta chains below, sequenced in a study of spatial heterogeneity in lung cancer. Study conclusions and caveats: Counts that tracked tumor mutation counts were those of expanded intratumoral alpha and beta TCRs.

TCRdb re-analysed the 5' RACE reads in MiXCR, keeping a single row per CDR3 protein. The table shows more than 3,000 distinct CDR3 sequences, with over 9% occurring only once. No antigens are known for them. Time point in this sample: sample taken at primary tumor resection. The sequenced sample was lung tumor tissue, obtained at surgery. Receptors originate from a female donor with early-stage non-small cell lung cancer.

This clonotype is medium-sized by share. This chain uses TRBV28 with TRBJ2-1, with D possibly TRBD2 on 5 matching bases. Trimming cost V 10 bases and J 7 bases, with 14 bases left between them. From germline, CDR1 is MDHEN and CDR2 SYDVKM. The CDR3 consists of 12 residues. CDR3 in DNA: TGTGCCACCCTCGGGAACGGGAATGAGCAGTTCTTC. Its translation: CATLGNGNEQFF. The full variable domain, its missing parts supplied by reference TRBV28 and TRBJ2-1, is DVKVTQSSRYLVKRTGEKVFLECVQDMDHENMFWYRQDPGLGLRLIYFSYDVKMKEKGDIPEGYSVSREKKERFSLILESASTNQTSMYLCATLGNGNEQFFGPGTRLTVL.

Sample share makes this clonotype medium-sized (0.01 to 0.1%). This rearrangement joins TRBV7-2 to TRBJ2-7, with 7 nucleotides matching TRBD1. This CDR3 is 14 amino acids long. V was clipped by 4 bases and J by 2 bases; unmatched bases: 5. Germline CDR1 is SGHTA and CDR2 is FQGNSA. The CDR3, as DNA: TGTGCCAGCAGCTCCCAGACAGGGCCCTACGAGCAGTACTTC. This translates into CASSSQTGPYEQYF.

The chain links TRBV20-1 to TRBJ2-4, with D perhaps matching TRBD1 (5 bases). Germline lookup yields CDR1 DFQATT and CDR2 SNEGSKA (reference sequence). This CDR3 spans 14 amino acids. Trimming pared 1 base from V and 8 bases from J, leaving 15 bases between. The CDR3 sequence: CSARVPAFRDIQYF. Written as DNA, the CDR3 is TGCAGTGCTAGAGTTCCAGCTTTCAGGGACATTCAGTACTTC.

The table lists this clonotype with a few counts. The rearrangement joins TRBV5-1 to TRBJ1-6; D is ambiguous. This CDR3 comprises 13 residues. Germline CDR1 and CDR2: SGHRS and YFSETQ. V was cut by 10 bases and J by 7 bases, with 15 bases left in between. The chain's CDR3 is CASAGTENSPLHF. CDR3 DNA: TGCGCCTCAGCTGGCACCGAGAATTCACCCCTCCACTTT.

Comment on this clonotype: This may come from a read error, since a much larger clone is one base off. V gene TRBV28 combines with J gene TRBJ2-7, with 9 bases aligning to TRBD1. The V gene's germline CDR1 is MDHEN and CDR2 SYDVKM. V lost 4 bases and J lost 1; bases outside the gene matches: 11. The CDR3 consists of 17 residues. The CDR3 loop is CASSSALSGTGSYEQYF. The CDR3 DNA follows: TGTGCCAGCAGTTCAGCCCTGTCCGGGACAGGGTCCTACGAGCAGTACTTC.

By share of the sample, this clonotype is medium-sized. V and J are TRBV20-1 and TRBJ2-3; 7 positions match TRBD2. V gave up 6 bases and J gave up 4 bases; unmatched junction bases: 13. Per the germline V gene, CDR1 is DFQATT and CDR2 is SNEGSKA (reference sequence). The CDR3 covers 15 residues. The CDR3 loop is CSAKAPQGGADTQYF. CDR3 nucleotides: TGCAGTGCCAAGGCCCCCCAGGGAGGGGCAGATACGCAGTATTTT.

In this sample, this clonotype is medium-sized. The chain uses TRBV5-1 and TRBJ2-2, with 10 bases identical to TRBD1. J was trimmed by 5 bases and V by 2 bases; bases with no gene match: 3. Germline V CDR1 and CDR2: SGHRS, YFSETQ. The CDR3 contains 15 residues. CDR3 DNA: TGCGCCAGCAGCTTCAGACAGGGGGCGACCGGGGAGCTGTTTTTT. It specifies CASSFRQGATGELFF.

This clonotype is judged medium-sized. The chain joins TRBV20-1 to TRBJ1-5; TRBD1 is a possible D gene (5 bases). Per germline, CDR1 DFQATT and CDR2 SNEGSKA (reference sequence). CDR3 length equals 12 residues. CDR3 in DNA: TGCGCCTCGGGACGGAGCAATCAGCCCCAGCATTTT. Amino acid sequence: CASGRSNQPQHF.

By its share, this clonotype is medium-sized. V is TRBV12-3 or TRBV12-4 and J is TRBJ2-6; D gene unclear. V lost 3 bases to trimming and J lost 4 bases, with 10 bases between them. The CDR3 extends over 15 amino acids. CDR3 DNA sequence: TGTGCCAGCAGTTTCGGTCGGGTCGGGGCCAACGTCCTGACTTTC. It is translated as CASSFGRVGANVLTF.

In its sample, this clonotype is medium-sized. The chain combines TRBV20-1 with TRBJ2-7, with 9 bases identical to TRBD2. The CDR3 is 14 residues long. V was pared by 3 bases and J by 2 bases, with 5 bases of the junction left unmatched. Looked up from germline, CDR1 is DFQATT and CDR2 is SNEGSKA (reference sequence). For the CDR3, the DNA is TGCAGTGCTAGCGTAGCTAGCGGGGCCTACGAGCAGTACTTC. Translation: CSASVASGAYEQYF.

This clonotype is categorized as medium-sized (0.01 to 0.1%). The chain is built from TRBV18 and TRBJ1-1; D unresolved. CDR1 is KGHSH, CDR2 LQKENI, per germline. Trimming removed 6 bases from V and 1 base from J, with 3 bases in between. This CDR3 is built from 11 residues. The CDR3 is CASSPNTEAFF. The CDR3 nucleotides read TGTGCCAGCTCCCCGAACACTGAAGCTTTCTTT.

The J gene is TRBJ2-5, the V gene TRBV27, with D unclear. Trimming took off 5 bases at V and 5 bases at J, with 18 bases between the two ends. The CDR3 is 15 residues long. Per germline, CDR1 MNHEY and CDR2 SMNVEV (reference sequence). DNA of the CDR3: TGTGCCAGCAGTATCGGGCCAACCCGGTTGGAGACCCAGTACTTC. It translates to CASSIGPTRLETQYF.

Points on this clonotype: Given a much more abundant clone one base away, this may be a read error. J is TRBJ2-1 and V is TRBV7-2; 7 positions agree with TRBD2. Germline lookup yields CDR1 SGHTA and CDR2 FQGNSA. V lost 7 bases and J lost 7; bases outside the gene matches: 10. The CDR3 runs to 14 residues. The CDR3 is CASTPGGSLNEQFF. CDR3 DNA sequence: TGTGCCAGCACGCCGGGGGGTTCCTTGAATGAGCAGTTCTTC.

This rearrangement joins TRBV4-1 to TRBJ2-3; D may be TRBD1 (6 bases). V lost 3 bases and J 2 bases, leaving 12 bases between the germline ends. Germline assignment: CDR1 MGHRA and CDR2 YSYEKL. CDR3 length equals 15 residues. CDR3 nucleotide sequence: TGCGCCAGCAGCCAGCGGACAGACCCCACAGATACGCAGTATTTT. Residues: CASSQRTDPTDTQYF.